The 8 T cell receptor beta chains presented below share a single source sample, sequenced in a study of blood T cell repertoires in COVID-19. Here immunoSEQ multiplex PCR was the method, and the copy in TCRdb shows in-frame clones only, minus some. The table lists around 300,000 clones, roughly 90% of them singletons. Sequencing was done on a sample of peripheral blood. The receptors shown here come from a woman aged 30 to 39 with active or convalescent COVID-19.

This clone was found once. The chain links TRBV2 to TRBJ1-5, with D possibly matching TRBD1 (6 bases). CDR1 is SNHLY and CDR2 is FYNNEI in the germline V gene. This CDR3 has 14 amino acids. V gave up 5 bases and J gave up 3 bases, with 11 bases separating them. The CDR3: CASSPDRSNQPQHF. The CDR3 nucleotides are TGTGCCAGCAGTCCCGACAGGTCCAATCAGCCCCAGCATTTT.

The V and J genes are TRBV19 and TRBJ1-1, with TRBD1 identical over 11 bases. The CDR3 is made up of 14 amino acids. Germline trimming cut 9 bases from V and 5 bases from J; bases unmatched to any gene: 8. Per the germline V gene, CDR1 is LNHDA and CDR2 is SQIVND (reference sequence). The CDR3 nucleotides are TGTGCCAGCGACCGGGGACAGGGGGATACTGAAGCTTTCTTT. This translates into CASDRGQGDTEAFF.

The CDR3 protein is CAISESGLSSYNSPLHF. The CDR3 nucleotides are TGTGCCATCAGTGAATCCGGGTTGAGCTCCTATAATTCACCCCTCCACTTT. The gene calls are TRBV10-3 and TRBJ1-6, with D unclear. The CDR3 extends over 17 amino acids. From germline, CDR1 is ENHRY and CDR2 SYGVKD. V was cut by 3 bases and J by 0 bases, with 12 bases left in between.

The CDR3 coding sequence is TGTGCCAGCAGTTACCTTGGACAGCAAGAGACCCAGTACTTC. Translating gives CASSYLGQQETQYF. The chain carries TRBV6-5 and TRBJ2-5; D possibly corresponds to TRBD1 (6 bases). This CDR3 comprises 14 residues. V was trimmed by 2 bases and J by 2 bases, leaving 9 bases between them. Germline V gives CDR1 MNHEY, CDR2 SVGAGI.

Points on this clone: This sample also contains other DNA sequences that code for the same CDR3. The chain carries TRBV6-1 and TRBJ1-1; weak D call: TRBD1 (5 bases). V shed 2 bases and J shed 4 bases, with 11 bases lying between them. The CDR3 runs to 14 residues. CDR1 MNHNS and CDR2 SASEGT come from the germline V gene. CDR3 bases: TGTGCCAGCAGTGAACGGCCAGGGCGCACTGAAGCTTTCTTT. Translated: CASSERPGRTEAFF.

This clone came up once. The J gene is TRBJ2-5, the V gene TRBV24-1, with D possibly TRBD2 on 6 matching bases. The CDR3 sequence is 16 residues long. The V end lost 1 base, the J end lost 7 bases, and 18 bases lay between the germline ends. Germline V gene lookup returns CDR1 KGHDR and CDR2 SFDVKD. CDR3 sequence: CATSDLSPTSTGTQYF. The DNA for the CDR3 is TGTGCCACCAGTGATTTAAGCCCCACTAGCACAGGGACCCAGTACTTC.

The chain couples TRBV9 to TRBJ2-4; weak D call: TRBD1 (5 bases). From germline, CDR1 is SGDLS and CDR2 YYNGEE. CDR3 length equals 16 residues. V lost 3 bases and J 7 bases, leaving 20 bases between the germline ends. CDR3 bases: TGTGCCAGCAGCGACTACCAGGGTGACCTTGGGAACATTCAGTACTTC. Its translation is CASSDYQGDLGNIQYF.

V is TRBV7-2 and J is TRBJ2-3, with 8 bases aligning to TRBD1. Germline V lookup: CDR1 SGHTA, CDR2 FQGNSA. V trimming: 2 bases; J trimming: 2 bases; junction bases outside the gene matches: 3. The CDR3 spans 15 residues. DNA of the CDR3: TGTGCCAGCAGCTTAAGGGGACAGGTCACAGATACGCAGTATTTT. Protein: CASSLRGQVTDTQYF.